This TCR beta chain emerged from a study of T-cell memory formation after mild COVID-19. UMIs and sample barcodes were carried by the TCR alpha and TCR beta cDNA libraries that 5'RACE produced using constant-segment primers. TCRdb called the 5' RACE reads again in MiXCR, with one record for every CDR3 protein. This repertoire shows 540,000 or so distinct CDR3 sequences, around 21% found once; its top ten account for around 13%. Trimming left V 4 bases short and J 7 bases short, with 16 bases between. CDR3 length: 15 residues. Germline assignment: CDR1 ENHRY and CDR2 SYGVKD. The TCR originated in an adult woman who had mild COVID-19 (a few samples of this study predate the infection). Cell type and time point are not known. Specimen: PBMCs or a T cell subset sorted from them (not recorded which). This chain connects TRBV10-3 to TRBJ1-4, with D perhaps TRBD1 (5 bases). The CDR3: CAISGGTGWPEKLFF. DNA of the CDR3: TGTGCCATCAGTGGGGGGACGGGATGGCCTGAAAAACTGTTTTTT.